This T cell receptor (beta chain) was obtained from a study of cytomegalovirus exposure and HLA in healthy donors. With regard to this clone: What it binds is unknown.

The CDR3 has 15 amino acids. Trimming took 5 bases from V and 4 from J; bases not matched to a gene: 3. Per germline, CDR1 LNHDA and CDR2 SQIVND (reference sequence). Broader study findings: Later on, an analysis showed TCR association rates differing by HLA locus, with DRB1 the most and HLA-C the fewest. Over 150 TCR beta chains were listed as cytomegalovirus-associated. Researchers reported in a later analysis that common viral pathogens appeared linked to several top clusters.

A multiplex PCR was run with 60 Vbeta primers and 13 Jbeta primers. Only in-frame clones appear in the TCRdb table, and some are missing; sequencing was by immunoSEQ multiplex PCR. The repertoire includes some 90,000 clones, approximately 83% of them detected once, and roughly 3.8% sits in the top ten. The rearrangement uses TRBV19 and TRBJ2-7; 15 bases are a match to TRBD2. This clonotype originated in a man aged 45-60 years in good health and CMV-seronegative. The sequencing sample was made of PBMCs. The CDR3 here is CASSGGTSGRYEQYF. As DNA, the CDR3 is TGTGCCAGTAGTGGCGGGACTAGCGGGAGGTACGAGCAGTACTTC.